This passage covers 6 T cell receptor beta chains from one sample sequenced in a study of radiotherapy plus CTLA-4 blockade in lung cancer. Some clones are missing from TCRdb's copy, which holds only in-frame ones; the method was immunoSEQ multiplex PCR. The sample shows around 32,000 clones, 81% of them seen only once. The sequenced sample was peripheral blood, obtained from a patient treated with radiotherapy plus ipilimumab. Receptors originate from a human donor with non-small cell lung cancer that progressed on radiotherapy plus ipilimumab.

V is TRBV5-6 and J is TRBJ1-2, with a weak D call TRBD1 (6 bases). The CDR3 spans 11 residues. From germline, CDR1 is SGHDT and CDR2 YYEEEE. Trimming removed 5 bases from V and 6 bases from J, with 8 bases in between. The CDR3 DNA reads as TGTGCCAGCAGACAGGGCCATGGCTACACCTTC. It translates to CASRQGHGYTF.

The V and J genes are TRBV5-4 and TRBJ2-5, with TRBD2 as a possible D gene (5 bases). This CDR3 spans 14 amino acids. CDR1 is SGHNT and CDR2 is YYREEE in the germline V gene (reference sequence). The ends were cut back, 3 bases at V and 1 base at J, with 10 bases in the middle. Here the CDR3 reads CASSSSGIQETQYF. The CDR3, as DNA: TGTGCCAGCAGCTCATCGGGGATCCAAGAGACCCAGTACTTC. The whole variable domain, remainder taken from reference TRBV5-4 and TRBJ2-5, is ETGVTQSPTHLIKTRGQQVTLRCSSQSGHNTVSWYQQALGQGPQFIFQYYREEENGRGNFPPRFSGLQFPNYSSELNVNALELDDSALYLCASSSSGIQETQYFGPGTRLLVL.

The V gene is TRBV5-1, the J gene TRBJ1-2; 8 bases agree with TRBD1. Trimming cost V 0 bases and J 6 bases; bases outside gene matches: 10. Per the germline V gene, CDR1 is SGHRS and CDR2 is YFSETQ. The CDR3 runs to 16 residues. The DNA of the CDR3 is TGCGCCAGCAGCTTGGCCCCGACAGGGGAGGTTGATGGCTACACCTTC. Its protein product is CASSLAPTGEVDGYTF.

This sequence joins TRBV7-2 and TRBJ1-4, with D possibly being TRBD1 (5 bases). The V gene lost 3 bases and the J gene lost 6 bases, with 17 bases spanning the gap. The CDR3 runs to 16 residues. CDR1 is SGHTA, CDR2 FQGNSA, per germline. CDR3 nucleotide sequence: TGTGCCAGCAGCTTTCGGCCCCCAGGGCTTGATGAAAAACTGTTTTTT. This translates into CASSFRPPGLDEKLFF.

The chain combines TRBV10-3 with TRBJ2-5; 11 bases line up with TRBD2. The germline V gene has CDR1 ENHRY and CDR2 SYGVKD. CDR3 length equals 15 residues. The V segment lost 9 bases and the J segment 3 bases; nucleotides outside the gene matches: 9. Written as DNA, the CDR3 is TGTGCCATACGGGATGGTAGCGGGGGGGAAGAGACCCAGTACTTC. Encoded protein: CAIRDGSGGEETQYF.

The V gene is TRBV5-1, the J gene TRBJ2-1; 13 nucleotides match TRBD2. Germline V gene sequence: CDR1 SGHRS, CDR2 YFSETQ. The CDR3 loop spans 16 amino acids. Trimming took 4 bases from V and 0 from J; bases not matched to a gene: 1. The CDR3 loop is CASSGTSGNSYNEQFF. DNA for the CDR3: TGCGCCAGCAGCGGGACTAGCGGGAACTCCTACAATGAGCAGTTCTTC.